This TCR beta chain appears in the sequencing data of a study of OX40 agonist ivuxolimab in advanced cancers. Context from the whole study: The costimulatory receptor OX40 (CD134) was targeted by ivuxolimab, a fully human IgG2 agonistic monoclonal antibody. Three dose-escalation patients achieved partial responses, one with hepatocellular carcinoma and two with cutaneous melanoma. The purpose of peripheral TCRbeta sequencing was to test whether ivuxolimab changed TCR sequence diversity and led to clonal T-cell expansion. In the dose-escalation cohort, 82.7% of patients were male, and the mean age was roughly 56 years with a range of roughly 20 to 80. Intravenous ivuxolimab was administered to patients every 2 weeks at six dose levels: 0.01, 0.1, 0.3, 1.5, 3 and 10 mg/kg. The paper reports the monotherapy dose-escalation portion (N = 52 patients) of the phase I ivuxolimab trial. Among the roughly 50 dose-escalation patients, roughly 20 had hepatocellular carcinoma, roughly 15 melanoma, 9 renal cell carcinoma and 9 head and neck cancer. Prior anti-PD-1, anti-PD-L1 or anti-CTLA-4 therapy was permitted, and checkpoint inhibitors had been received by roughly 42% of dose-escalation patients. General study outcomes and caveats: On average, CD8+ T cells showed more expanded clones than CD4+ T cells after ivuxolimab. Antigen specificity was not determined for the clonally expanded peripheral T cells. In the 0.1-3.0 mg/kg groups, partial responders had among the lowest normalized peripheral clonal expansion, particularly in CD8+ T cells. Low levels of normalized T-cell clonal expansion were also seen in some patients who did not respond. At doses from 0.1 to 3.0 mg/kg, clonal expansion was seen in both CD4+ and CD8+ blood T cells between baseline and week 6.

The trial excluded patients who had a history of autoimmune disease or were on systemic immunosuppression. Peripheral blood for TCR sequencing was collected from all dose cohorts at baseline, on cycle 4 day 1, and on cycle 7 day 1. The samples were taken from a phase I, first-in-human, multicenter, open-label dose-escalation trial of ivuxolimab. Adults with locally advanced or metastatic melanoma, renal cell, hepatocellular, or head and neck squamous cell carcinoma were enrolled in the trial. Before TCR sequencing, CD4+ T cells and CD8+ T cells from peripheral blood were sorted into separate populations. Genomic DNA was extracted from sorted cells for sequencing of the TCRbeta CDR3 region. The immunoSEQ Assay was used for sequencing of TCRbeta CDR3 regions. As stored in TCRdb, this immuneACCESS dataset retains in-frame rearrangements with V and J assigned. A fraction of the clones does not appear; measured against another copy, unresolved V genes explain less than half of the discrepancy, and the remainder lacks a known reason. This sample gives just over 40,000 clones in total; 70% to 90% of them show up just once. The top ten constitute approximately 23% of the sample.

Of note for this clone: The specificity of this receptor is unknown. Base qualities are not recorded, but no much larger clone differs from it by a single base. The same CDR3 arises from other DNA sequences in this sample as well.

Sequences were derived from CD4+ or CD8+ T cells sorted from blood, sampled in a trial of the OX40 agonist ivuxolimab. The receptor was isolated from an adult with an advanced solid tumor such as melanoma, head and neck, liver or kidney cancer.

At the DNA level, the sequence is TGTGCCAGCAGCACAGGGACTAGCGGGTTTAGCACAGATACGCAGTATTTT. This translates into CASSTGTSGFSTDTQYF. The rearranged chain carries TRBV7-2 and TRBJ2-3; 12 central bases correspond to TRBD2. The CDR3 has 17 amino acids, counting the end cysteine and phenylalanine. Only the CDR3 portion is preserved as DNA: 51 bases, with reading frame beginning at the first base. The junction shows trimming of 5 bases on V and 0 bases on J, and the gene matches do not reach 6 bases of it. According to the germline V gene, CDR1 reads SGHTA and CDR2 reads FQGNSA.